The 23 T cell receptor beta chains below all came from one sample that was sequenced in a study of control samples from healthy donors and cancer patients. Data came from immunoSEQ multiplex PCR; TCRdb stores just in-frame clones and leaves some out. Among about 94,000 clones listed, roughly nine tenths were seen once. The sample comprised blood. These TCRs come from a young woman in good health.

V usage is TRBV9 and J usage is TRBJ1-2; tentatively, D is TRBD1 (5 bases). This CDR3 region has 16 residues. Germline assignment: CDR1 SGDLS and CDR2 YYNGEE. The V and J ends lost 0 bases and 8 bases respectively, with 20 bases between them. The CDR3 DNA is TGTGCCAGCAGCGTAGCTCCGGCCGGGGCGAGCGTAGGCTACACCTTC. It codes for CASSVAPAGASVGYTF.

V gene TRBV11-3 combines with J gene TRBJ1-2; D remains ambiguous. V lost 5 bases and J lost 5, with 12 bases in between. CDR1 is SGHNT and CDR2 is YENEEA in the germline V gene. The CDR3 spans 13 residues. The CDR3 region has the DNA TGTGCCAGCAGCGACGGGTTTGGGTATGGCTACACCTTC. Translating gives CASSDGFGYGYTF.

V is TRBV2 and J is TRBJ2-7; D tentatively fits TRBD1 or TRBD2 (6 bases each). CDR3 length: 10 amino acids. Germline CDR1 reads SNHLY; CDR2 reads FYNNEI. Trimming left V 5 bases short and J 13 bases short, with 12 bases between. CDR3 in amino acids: CASSTGGGYF. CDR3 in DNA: TGTGCCAGCAGTACAGGAGGGGGTTACTTC.

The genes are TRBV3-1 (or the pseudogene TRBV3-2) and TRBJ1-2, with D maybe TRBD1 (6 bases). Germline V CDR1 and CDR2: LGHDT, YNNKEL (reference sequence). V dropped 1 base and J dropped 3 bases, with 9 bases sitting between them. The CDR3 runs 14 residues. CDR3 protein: CASSQVGGDYGYTF. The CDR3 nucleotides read TGTGCCAGCAGCCAAGTAGGGGGAGACTATGGCTACACCTTC.

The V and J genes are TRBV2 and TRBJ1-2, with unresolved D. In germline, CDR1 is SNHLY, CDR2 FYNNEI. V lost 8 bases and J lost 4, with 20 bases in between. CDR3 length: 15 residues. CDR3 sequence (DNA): TGTGCCAGCGTTTATTTACTGGTACTCGCCTATGGCTACACCTTC. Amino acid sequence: CASVYLLVLAYGYTF. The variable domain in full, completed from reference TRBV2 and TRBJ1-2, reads EPEVTQTPSHQVTQMGQEVILRCVPISNHLYFYWYRQILGQKVEFLVSFYNNEISEKSEIFDDQFSVERPDGSNFTLKIRSTKLEDSAMYFCASVYLLVLAYGYTFGSGTRLTVV.

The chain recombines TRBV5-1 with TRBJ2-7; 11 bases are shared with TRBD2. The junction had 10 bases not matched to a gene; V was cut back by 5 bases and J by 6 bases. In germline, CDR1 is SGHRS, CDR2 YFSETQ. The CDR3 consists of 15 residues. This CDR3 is CASRTRTSGSFEQYF. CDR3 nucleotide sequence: TGCGCCAGCAGAACGAGGACTAGCGGGTCTTTCGAGCAGTACTTC.

DNA of the CDR3: TGTGCCAGCAGTGAACCGGCAGGGTTGAGCTATGGCTACACCTTC. It specifies CASSEPAGLSYGYTF. V gene TRBV2 combines with J gene TRBJ1-2; D perhaps matches TRBD1 (5 bases). CDR3 length: 15 amino acids. With 2 bases removed from V and 4 bases from J, the gap between germline ends came to 14 bases. The germline CDR1 and CDR2 sequences are SNHLY and FYNNEI.

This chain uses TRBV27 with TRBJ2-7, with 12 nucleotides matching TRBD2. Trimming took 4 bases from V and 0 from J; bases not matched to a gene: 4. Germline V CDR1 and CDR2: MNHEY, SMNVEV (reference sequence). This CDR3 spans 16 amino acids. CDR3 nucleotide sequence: TGTGCCAGCAGTTACCGGGGACTAGCGGGCTCCTACGAGCAGTACTTC. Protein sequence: CASSYRGLAGSYEQYF.

The CDR3 bases are TGTGCCAGCAGTTCCGACACGTACAATGAGCAGTTCTTC. Amino acids: CASSSDTYNEQFF. V gene TRBV14 combines with J gene TRBJ2-1; D remains ambiguous. Trimming shortened V by 6 bases and J by 4 bases, and 10 bases separated the two germline ends. This CDR3 spans 13 amino acids. Germline CDR1 is SGHDN and CDR2 is FVKESK.

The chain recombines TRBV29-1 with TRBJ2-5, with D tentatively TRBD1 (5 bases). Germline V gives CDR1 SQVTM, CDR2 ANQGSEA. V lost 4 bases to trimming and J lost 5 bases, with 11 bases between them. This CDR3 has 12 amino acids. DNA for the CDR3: TGCAGCGTTGGGCCAGGGCACGAGACCCAGTACTTC. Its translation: CSVGPGHETQYF.

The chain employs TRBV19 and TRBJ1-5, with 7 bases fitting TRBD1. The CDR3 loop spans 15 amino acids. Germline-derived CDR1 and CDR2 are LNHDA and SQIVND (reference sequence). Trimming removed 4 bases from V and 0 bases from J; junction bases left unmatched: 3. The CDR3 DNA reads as TGTGCCAGTAGTAAGGGGGCTATTAGCAATCAGCCCCAGCATTTT. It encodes CASSKGAISNQPQHF.

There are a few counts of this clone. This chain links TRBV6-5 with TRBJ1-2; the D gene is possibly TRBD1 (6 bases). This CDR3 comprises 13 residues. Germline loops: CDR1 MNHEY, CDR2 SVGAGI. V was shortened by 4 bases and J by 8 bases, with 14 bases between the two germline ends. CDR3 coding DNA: TGTGCCAGCAGTTTACAGGGCAGTAAAGGCTACACCTTC. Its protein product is CASSLQGSKGYTF.

The CDR3 coding sequence is TGTGCCATCAGTGAGGTGCCCGCGAGGGATGGCTACACCTTC. Its translation is CAISEVPARDGYTF. J is TRBJ1-2 and V is TRBV10-3, with D unclear. V was shortened by 2 bases and J by 6 bases, with 13 bases between the two germline ends. There are 14 residues in the CDR3. CDR1 and CDR2 (germline): ENHRY, SYGVKD.

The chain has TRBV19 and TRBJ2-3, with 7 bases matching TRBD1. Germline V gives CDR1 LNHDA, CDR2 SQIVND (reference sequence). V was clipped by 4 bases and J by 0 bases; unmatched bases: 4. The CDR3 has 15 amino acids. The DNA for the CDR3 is TGTGCCAGTAGTAAAGACAGGGCTAGCACAGATACGCAGTATTTT. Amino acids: CASSKDRASTDTQYF. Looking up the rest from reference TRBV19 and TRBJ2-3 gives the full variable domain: DGGITQSPKYLFRKEGQNVTLSCEQNLNHDAMYWYRQDPGQGLRLIYYSQIVNDFQKGDIAEGYSVSREKKESFPLTVTSAQKNPTAFYLCASSKDRASTDTQYFGPGTRLTVL.

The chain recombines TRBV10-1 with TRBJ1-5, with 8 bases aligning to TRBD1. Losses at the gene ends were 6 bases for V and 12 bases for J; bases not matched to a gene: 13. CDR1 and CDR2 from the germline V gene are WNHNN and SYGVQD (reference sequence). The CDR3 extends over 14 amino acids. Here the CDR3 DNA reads TGCGCCAGCAGGGACTGGACAGGGAAGGTTCTCCAGCATTTT. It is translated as CASRDWTGKVLQHF.

The CDR3 spells CASSPSVVGWQETQYF. CDR3 in DNA: TGTGCCAGCAGCCCAAGCGTAGTAGGATGGCAAGAGACCCAGTACTTC. V gene TRBV9 combines with J gene TRBJ2-5, with D unclear. CDR1 and CDR2 (germline): SGDLS, YYNGEE. Trimming removed 4 bases at V and 2 bases at J, with 18 bases between. The CDR3 loop spans 16 amino acids.

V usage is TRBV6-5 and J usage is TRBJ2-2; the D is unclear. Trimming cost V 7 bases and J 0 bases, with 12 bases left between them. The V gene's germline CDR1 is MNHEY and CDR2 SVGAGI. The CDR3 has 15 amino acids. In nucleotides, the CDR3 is TGTGCCAGCAACTACGGACCCGCGAACACCGGGGAGCTGTTTTTT. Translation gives CASNYGPANTGELFF.

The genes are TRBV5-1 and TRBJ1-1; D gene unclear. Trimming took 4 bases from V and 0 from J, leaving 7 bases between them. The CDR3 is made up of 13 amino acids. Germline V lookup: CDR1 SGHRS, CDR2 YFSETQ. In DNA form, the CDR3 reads TGCGCCAGCAGCGCAACCATGAACACTGAAGCTTTCTTT. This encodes CASSATMNTEAFF.

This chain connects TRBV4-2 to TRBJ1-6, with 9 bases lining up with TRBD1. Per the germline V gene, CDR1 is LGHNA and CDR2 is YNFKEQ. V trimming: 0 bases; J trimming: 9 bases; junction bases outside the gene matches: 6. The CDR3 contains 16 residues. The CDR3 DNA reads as TGTGCCAGCAGCCAAGAGACAGGGGGAAGGGGTTCACCCCTCCACTTT. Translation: CASSQETGGRGSPLHF.

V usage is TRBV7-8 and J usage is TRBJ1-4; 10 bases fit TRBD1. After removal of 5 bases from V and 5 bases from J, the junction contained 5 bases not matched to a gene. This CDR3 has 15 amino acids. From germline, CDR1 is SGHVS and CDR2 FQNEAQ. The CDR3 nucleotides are TGTGCCAGCAGCCCCAGGACAGGGGGGAATGAAAAACTGTTTTTT. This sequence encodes CASSPRTGGNEKLFF.

The CDR3 region is CSVPIGTGDGYTF. The CDR3 DNA follows: TGCAGCGTGCCTATAGGGACAGGGGATGGCTACACCTTC. The chain employs TRBV29-1 and TRBJ1-2; 10 nucleotides match TRBD1. The ends lost 6 bases at V and 6 bases at J; junction bases unmatched: 7. The germline V gene has CDR1 SQVTM and CDR2 ANQGSEA. The CDR3 is 13 residues long.

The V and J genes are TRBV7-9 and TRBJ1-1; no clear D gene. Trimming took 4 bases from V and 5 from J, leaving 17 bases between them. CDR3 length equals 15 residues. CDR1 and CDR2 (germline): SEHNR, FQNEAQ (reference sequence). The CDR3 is CASSSTPLGWTEAFF. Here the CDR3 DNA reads TGTGCCAGCAGCTCGACCCCACTTGGGTGGACTGAAGCTTTCTTT.

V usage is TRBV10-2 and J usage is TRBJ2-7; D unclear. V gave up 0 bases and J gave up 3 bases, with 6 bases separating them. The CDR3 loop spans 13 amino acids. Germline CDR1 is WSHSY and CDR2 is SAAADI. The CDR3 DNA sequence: TGCGCCAGCAGTGAGTCGGCTCTCTACGAGCAGTACTTC. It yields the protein CASSESALYEQYF.